A single sample gave rise to the 23 T cell receptor beta chains below, sequenced in a study of blood T cells in healthy people across ages. The authors ran a second PCR of roughly 6 to 12 cycles using a sample-barcoded 5' primer and a J-beta primer mix. Via MiXCR, TCRdb re-called the 5' RACE reads, giving one row per CDR3 protein. This sample has around 1,000,000 distinct CDR3 sequences, with 20% to 25% found just once. This same sample was also part of a study on T cells of mothers and their children.

The sequencing input was blood. These receptors originate from a girl aged 2 to 10 in good health.

This clonotype was counted a few times. The chain employs TRBV3-1 and TRBJ1-4; 9 nucleotides match TRBD1. In germline, CDR1 is LGHDT, CDR2 YNNKEL (reference sequence). CDR3 length: 16 residues. The V segment lost 5 bases and the J segment 6 bases; nucleotides outside the gene matches: 10. CDR3 bases: TGTGCCAGCAGCTTCGAGACCGGGACAGGGTATGAAAAACTGTTTTTT. It is translated as CASSFETGTGYEKLFF. The variable domain in full, completed from reference TRBV3-1 and TRBJ1-4, reads DTAVSQTPKYLVTQMGNDKSIKCEQNLGHDTMYWYKQDSKKFLKIMFSYNNKELIINETVPNRFSPKSPDKAHLNLHINSLELGDSAVYFCASSFETGTGYEKLFFGSGTQLSVL.

The rearrangement links TRBV19 to TRBJ2-5; D might be TRBD1 (6 bases). Trimming cost V 6 bases and J 5 bases, with 10 bases left between them. CDR1 LNHDA and CDR2 SQIVND come from the germline V gene (reference sequence). The CDR3 covers 12 residues. Written as DNA, the CDR3 is TGTGCCAGTAGAGCCACAGGGGAGACCCAGTACTTC. Protein: CASRATGETQYF.

As for this clonotype: The junction differs from germline at one of its ends, possibly a read error. The chain couples TRBV5-1 to TRBJ2-3; tentative D call: TRBD2 (6 bases). Germline CDR1 and CDR2: SGHRS and YFSETQ. The CDR3 consists of 14 residues. The CDR3: CASSAREYTNTQYF. Written as DNA, the CDR3 is TGCGCCAGCAGCGCCCGGGAGTACACAAATACGCAGTATTTT.

The rearrangement links TRBV7-6 to TRBJ2-7; TRBD1 or TRBD2 may be the D gene (5 bases each). The V and J ends lost 5 bases and 2 bases respectively, with 13 bases between them. The CDR3 is made up of 14 amino acids. The germline V gene has CDR1 SGHVS and CDR2 FNYEAQ. DNA of the CDR3: TGTGCCAGCAGCCCAATGGGGGTGGCCTACGAGCAGTACTTC. Translation gives CASSPMGVAYEQYF. Looking up the rest from reference TRBV7-6 and TRBJ2-7 gives the full variable domain: GAGVSQSPRYKVTKRGQDVALRCDPISGHVSLYWYRQALGQGPEFLTYFNYEAQQDKSGLPNDRFSAERPEGSISTLTIQRTEQRDSAMYRCASSPMGVAYEQYFGPGTRLTVT.

The genes are TRBV4-3 and TRBJ2-5; 7 bases are a match to TRBD2. The CDR3 covers 15 residues. In germline, CDR1 is LGHNA, CDR2 YSLEER. With V trimmed by 3 bases and J by 5 bases, 9 bases remained unmatched. The DNA of the CDR3 is TGCGCCAGCAGCCATTTTCAGCGGGGAGGGGAGACCCAGTACTTC. Its protein is CASSHFQRGGETQYF.

The chain links TRBV3-1 to TRBJ2-1; no clear D. The V end was cut by 3 bases, the J end by 2 bases, with 5 bases between. CDR1 LGHDT and CDR2 YNNKEL come from the germline V gene (reference sequence). The CDR3 extends over 13 amino acids. The CDR3 reads CASSHRAYNEQFF. Here the CDR3 DNA reads TGTGCCAGCAGCCATCGAGCCTACAATGAGCAGTTCTTC.

The genes are TRBV5-5 and TRBJ2-7; no firm D call. CDR3 length equals 12 residues. CDR1 and CDR2 (germline): SGHKS, YYEKEE (reference sequence). V was shortened by 1 base and J by 5 bases, with 7 bases between the two germline ends. CDR3 protein: CASSLSVHEQYF. As DNA, the CDR3 is TGTGCCAGCAGCTTGTCAGTACACGAGCAGTACTTC.

CDR3 nucleotides: TGTGCCAGCAGCCCAGTTGGGACAGGGGTGGTGGACACTGAAGCTTTCTTT. Amino acids: CASSPVGTGVVDTEAFF. V usage is TRBV4-2 and J usage is TRBJ1-1; 10 bases match TRBD1. J lost 3 bases, V lost 4 bases, and 11 bases had no gene match. The V gene's germline CDR1 is LGHNA and CDR2 YNFKEQ. This CDR3 contains 17 residues.

This clonotype has a handful of counts. The genes are TRBV4-3 and TRBJ2-5, with D possibly matching TRBD2 (6 bases). V gave up 0 bases and J gave up 3 bases, with 11 bases separating them. The CDR3 totals 15 residues. CDR1 is LGHNA and CDR2 is YSLEER in the germline V gene. The CDR3 DNA sequence: TGCGCCAGCAGCCAAGATGCTGGGGGGAAAGAGACCCAGTACTTC. This sequence encodes CASSQDAGGKETQYF.

The chain couples TRBV15 to TRBJ1-1, with 7 nucleotides matching TRBD1. With V trimmed by 3 bases and J by 6 bases, 16 bases remained unmatched. The CDR3 extends over 17 amino acids. Germline loops: CDR1 LNHNV, CDR2 YYDKDF (reference sequence). The CDR3 loop reads CATSRYPTGVPRAEAFF. The CDR3 DNA reads TGTGCCACCAGCAGGTATCCTACAGGGGTCCCCCGCGCTGAAGCTTTCTTT.

This clonotype was seen more than once but under ten times. The rearrangement links TRBV11-2 to TRBJ2-1; TRBD2 matches at 9 bases. Trimming removed 1 base from V and 4 bases from J; junction bases left unmatched: 8. CDR1 is SGHAT, CDR2 FQNNGV, per germline. The CDR3 length is 17 residues. This chain's CDR3 is CASSLVSATSGYNEQFF. The DNA of the CDR3 is TGTGCCAGCAGCTTAGTCTCAGCGACTAGCGGATACAATGAGCAGTTCTTC.

In its sample, this clonotype was seen a few times. The genes are TRBV20-1 and TRBJ2-1; perhaps TRBD2 as D (5 bases). The CDR3 covers 13 residues. Germline-derived CDR1 and CDR2 are DFQATT and SNEGSKA (reference sequence). V lost 6 bases and J lost 15, with 24 bases in between. The CDR3 sequence: CSAPHGTGNLRFF. The CDR3 coding sequence is TGCAGTGCCCCCCACGGCACGGGGAATTTGAGGTTCTTC.

This clonotype was observed a few times. Mismatch with germline at one junction end may stem from a read error. The chain combines TRBV12-3 or TRBV12-4 with TRBJ1-2; TRBD1 might be the D (5 bases). This CDR3 has 16 residues. CDR3 residues: CASSPAPRQSNYGYTF. The CDR3 DNA reads as TGTGCCAGCAGTCCCGCCCCGCGACAGTCTAACTACGGCTACACCTTC.

This clonotype was picked up a small number of times. The gene calls are TRBV7-2 and TRBJ1-1; D is unclear. V gave up 0 bases and J gave up 11 bases, with 10 bases separating them. The CDR3 has 12 residues. Per germline, CDR1 SGHTA and CDR2 FQGNSA. CDR3: CASSLAGIGAFF. The DNA of the CDR3 is TGTGCCAGCAGCTTAGCAGGGATCGGGGCTTTCTTT.

The chain is built from TRBV9 and TRBJ1-6; 7 bases line up with TRBD1. Per germline, CDR1 SGDLS and CDR2 YYNGEE. The length of the CDR3 is 15 residues. Germline trimming cut 4 bases from V and 5 bases from J; bases unmatched to any gene: 6. The CDR3 sequence is CASSSRQGNNSPLHF. CDR3 in DNA: TGTGCCAGCAGCTCCCGACAGGGAAATAATTCACCCCTCCACTTT.

In DNA form, the CDR3 reads TGCGCCAGCAGCTTCGACAGGGACCAAGAGACCCAGTACTTC. This gives the protein CASSFDRDQETQYF. The genes are TRBV5-1 and TRBJ2-5, with 7 nucleotides matching TRBD1. This CDR3 has 14 amino acids. With 2 bases clipped from V and 0 bases from J, the junction kept 1 base outside the gene matches. Germline V gives CDR1 SGHRS, CDR2 YFSETQ.

This clonotype was detected only a few times. V and J are TRBV3-1 and TRBJ2-5, with D maybe TRBD2 (6 bases). Germline values: CDR1 LGHDT, CDR2 YNNKEL (reference sequence). CDR3 length equals 14 residues. Between the trimmed V and J ends, which lost 1 base and 5 bases, there was a span of 11 bases. CDR3 protein: CASSQGTIYETQYF. CDR3 DNA: TGTGCCAGCAGCCAAGGGACTATCTATGAGACCCAGTACTTC.

This clonotype occurred a few times. This rearrangement joins TRBV5-1 to TRBJ2-5; TRBD1 matches 9 bases. CDR1 is SGHRS and CDR2 is YFSETQ in the germline V gene. J gave up 5 bases and V 3 bases, and 11 bases lay outside the gene matches. This CDR3 contains 16 residues. The CDR3 region is CASSSRDRDGAETQYF. In DNA form, the CDR3 reads TGCGCCAGCAGCTCCCGGGACAGGGACGGTGCGGAGACCCAGTACTTC.

This rearrangement joins TRBV12-3 or TRBV12-4 to TRBJ2-1; 12 bases agree with TRBD2. This CDR3 has 16 amino acids. Trimming took 6 bases from V and 7 from J; bases not matched to a gene: 10. CDR3 sequence (DNA): TGTGCCAGCAGAAGGGGACTAGCGGGCCGAGGGAATGAGCAGTTCTTC. This gives the protein CASRRGLAGRGNEQFF.

This clonotype turned up a few times. V gene TRBV5-1 combines with J gene TRBJ2-5; tentative D call: TRBD2 (5 bases). Germline CDR1 and CDR2: SGHRS and YFSETQ. V gave up 5 bases and J gave up 5 bases, with 10 bases separating them. The CDR3 is 12 residues long. CDR3 residues: CASRMRGETQYF. Written as DNA, the CDR3 is TGCGCCAGCAGGATGCGAGGGGAGACCCAGTACTTC.

The table lists this clonotype with a few counts. The chain uses TRBV7-2 and TRBJ1-4, with 8 nucleotides matching TRBD1. J gave up 4 bases and V 5 bases, and 6 bases lay outside the gene matches. The germline gives CDR1 SGHTA, CDR2 FQGNSA. The CDR3 has 15 residues. The CDR3 DNA sequence: TGTGCCAGCAGCCCAGGGGGCCTGCTTAATGAAAAACTGTTTTTT. It specifies CASSPGGLLNEKLFF.

The chain carries TRBV12-3 or TRBV12-4 and TRBJ1-1; possibly TRBD1 for D (5 bases). The CDR3 has 14 amino acids. Trimming removed 2 bases at V and 2 bases at J, with 9 bases between. CDR3 protein: CASSLWQGNTEAFF. Written as DNA, the CDR3 is TGTGCCAGCAGTTTATGGCAGGGAAACACTGAAGCTTTCTTT.

A few counts support this clonotype. The chain carries TRBV29-1 and TRBJ1-1, with D tentatively TRBD1 (6 bases). Trimming stripped 4 bases from V and 2 bases from J, with 11 bases between. This CDR3 region has 13 residues. CDR1 and CDR2 (germline): SQVTM, ANQGSEA. CDR3 in DNA: TGCAGCGTTGGGGGGCTACTAAACACTGAAGCTTTCTTT. It encodes CSVGGLLNTEAFF.